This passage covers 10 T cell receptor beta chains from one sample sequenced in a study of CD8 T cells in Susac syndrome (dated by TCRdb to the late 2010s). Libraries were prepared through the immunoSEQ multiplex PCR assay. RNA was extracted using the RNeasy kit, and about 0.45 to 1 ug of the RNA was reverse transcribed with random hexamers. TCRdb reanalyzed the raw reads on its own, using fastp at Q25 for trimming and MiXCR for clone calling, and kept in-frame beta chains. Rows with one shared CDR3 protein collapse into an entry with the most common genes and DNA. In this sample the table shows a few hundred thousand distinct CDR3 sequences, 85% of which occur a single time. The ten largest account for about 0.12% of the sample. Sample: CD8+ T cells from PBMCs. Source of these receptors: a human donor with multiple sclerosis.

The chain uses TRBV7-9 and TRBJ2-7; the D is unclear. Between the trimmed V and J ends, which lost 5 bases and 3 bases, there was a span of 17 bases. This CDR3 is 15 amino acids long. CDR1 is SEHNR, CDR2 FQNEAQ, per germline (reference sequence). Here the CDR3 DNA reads TGTGCCAGCAGCCCCCTCCTAAGTGCCCACTACGAGCAGTACTTC. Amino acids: CASSPLLSAHYEQYF. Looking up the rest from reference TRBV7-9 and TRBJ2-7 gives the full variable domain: DTGVSQNPRHKITKRGQNVTFRCDPISEHNRLYWYRQTLGQGPEFLTYFQNEAQLEKSRLLSDRFSAERPKGSFSTLEIQRTEQGDSAMYLCASSPLLSAHYEQYFGPGTRLTVT.

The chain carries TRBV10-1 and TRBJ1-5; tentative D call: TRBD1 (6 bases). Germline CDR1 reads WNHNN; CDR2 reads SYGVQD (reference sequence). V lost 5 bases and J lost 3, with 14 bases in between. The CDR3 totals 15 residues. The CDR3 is CASSYGGLSNQPQHF. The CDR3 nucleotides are TGCGCCAGCAGTTATGGGGGGCTATCCAATCAGCCCCAGCATTTT.

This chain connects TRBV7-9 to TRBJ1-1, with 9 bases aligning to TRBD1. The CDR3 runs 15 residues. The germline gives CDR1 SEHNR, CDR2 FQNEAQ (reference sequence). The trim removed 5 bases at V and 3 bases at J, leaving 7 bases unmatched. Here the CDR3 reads CASSGQGMEDTEAFF. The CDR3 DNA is TGTGCCAGCAGCGGACAGGGGATGGAGGACACTGAAGCTTTCTTT.

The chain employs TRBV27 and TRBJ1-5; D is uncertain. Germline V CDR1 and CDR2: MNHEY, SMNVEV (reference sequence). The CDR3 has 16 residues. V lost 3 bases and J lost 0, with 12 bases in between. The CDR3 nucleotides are TGTGCCAGCAGTTTTTTGGGCAGTTATAGCAATCAGCCCCAGCATTTT. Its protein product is CASSFLGSYSNQPQHF.

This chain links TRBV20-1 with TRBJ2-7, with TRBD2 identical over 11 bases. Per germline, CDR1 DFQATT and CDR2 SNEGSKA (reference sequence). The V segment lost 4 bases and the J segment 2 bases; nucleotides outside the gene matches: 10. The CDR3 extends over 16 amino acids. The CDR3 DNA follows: TGCAGTGCTACCTCGACTAGCGGGGTCGATCCCTACGAGCAGTACTTC. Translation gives CSATSTSGVDPYEQYF.

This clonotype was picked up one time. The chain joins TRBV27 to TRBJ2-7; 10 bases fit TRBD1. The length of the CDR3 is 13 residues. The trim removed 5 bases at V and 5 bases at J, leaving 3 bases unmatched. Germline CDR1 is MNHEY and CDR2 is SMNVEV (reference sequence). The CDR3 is CASSTGTGDEQYF. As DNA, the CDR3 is TGTGCCAGCAGTACCGGGACAGGGGACGAGCAGTACTTC.

The CDR3 spells CASSPGLRYNEQFF. Written as DNA, the CDR3 is TGTGCCAGCAGCCCCGGACTGCGTTACAATGAGCAGTTCTTC. The chain has TRBV27 and TRBJ2-1; weak D call: TRBD2 (5 bases). The germline gives CDR1 MNHEY, CDR2 SMNVEV (reference sequence). The CDR3 is 14 residues long. The germline V and J ends were trimmed by 6 bases and 4 bases, with 13 bases remaining between them.

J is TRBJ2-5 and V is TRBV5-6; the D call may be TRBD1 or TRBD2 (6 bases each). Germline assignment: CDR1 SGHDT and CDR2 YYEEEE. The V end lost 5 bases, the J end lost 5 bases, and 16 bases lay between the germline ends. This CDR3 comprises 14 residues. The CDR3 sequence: CASSTLGGLETQYF. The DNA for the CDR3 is TGTGCCAGCAGTACTCTTGGGGGGCTGGAGACCCAGTACTTC.

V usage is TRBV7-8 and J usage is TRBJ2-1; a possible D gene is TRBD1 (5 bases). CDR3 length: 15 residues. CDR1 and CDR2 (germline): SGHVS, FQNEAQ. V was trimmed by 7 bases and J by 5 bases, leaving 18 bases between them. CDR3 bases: TGTGCCAGCACCGAAGTAGGGGCCGTAAACAATGAGCAGTTCTTC. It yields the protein CASTEVGAVNNEQFF.

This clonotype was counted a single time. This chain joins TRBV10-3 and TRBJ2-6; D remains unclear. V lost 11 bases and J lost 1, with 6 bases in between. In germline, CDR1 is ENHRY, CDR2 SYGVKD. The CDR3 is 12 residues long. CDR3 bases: TGTGCCGCTACTTCTGGGGCCAACGTCCTGACTTTC. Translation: CAATSGANVLTF.